Shown below are 10 T cell receptor beta chains from a single sample sequenced in a study of blood T cell repertoires in COVID-19. Sequencing used immunoSEQ multiplex PCR; TCRdb keeps in-frame clones, though not all of them. The data show approximately 200,000 clones, with 65% to 90% seen just once and approximately 7% held by the top ten. The sample taken for sequencing was peripheral blood. The receptors here all came from a woman aged 50 to 60 with acute or convalescent COVID-19.

The V and J genes are TRBV6-5 and TRBJ2-7, with D possibly matching TRBD1 (6 bases). V gave up 5 bases and J gave up 4 bases, with 15 bases separating them. The CDR3 length is 14 residues. Germline V CDR1 and CDR2: MNHEY, SVGAGI. The CDR3 DNA sequence: TGTGCCAGCAGTCCCTACAGGGTAGAGTACGAGCAGTACTTC. It yields the protein CASSPYRVEYEQYF.

The gene calls are TRBV19 and TRBJ2-2; 8 nucleotides match TRBD2. The CDR3 has 19 amino acids. Germline V gene lookup returns CDR1 LNHDA and CDR2 SQIVND (reference sequence). V lost 1 base and J lost 4; bases outside the gene matches: 14. DNA of the CDR3: TGTGCCAGTAGTATAGCGGCAACGGGAGGGCCCTCGGGCACCGGGGAGCTGTTTTTT. Encoded protein: CASSIAATGGPSGTGELFF. The variable domain in full, with the rest retrieved from reference TRBV19 and TRBJ2-2, is DGGITQSPKYLFRKEGQNVTLSCEQNLNHDAMYWYRQDPGQGLRLIYYSQIVNDFQKGDIAEGYSVSREKKESFPLTVTSAQKNPTAFYLCASSIAATGGPSGTGELFFGEGSRLTVL.

The table lists this clone with a few counts. The V gene is TRBV5-5, the J gene TRBJ1-1; D is unclear. V gave up 4 bases and J gave up 1 base, with 11 bases separating them. Per the germline V gene, CDR1 is SGHKS and CDR2 is YYEKEE (reference sequence). The CDR3 is made up of 14 amino acids. CDR3 sequence (DNA): TGTGCCAGCAGCCTGCTGAGTGGGAACACTGAAGCTTTCTTT. Protein sequence: CASSLLSGNTEAFF.

The chain couples TRBV18 to TRBJ2-1; 12 nucleotides line up with TRBD2. V dropped 2 bases and J dropped 8; count of bases not matched to a gene: 10. Germline-derived CDR1 and CDR2 are KGHSH and LQKENI. This CDR3 is built from 17 residues. For the CDR3, the DNA is TGTGCCAGCTCACCAAGTCTAGCGGGGGGGATCGTAGATGAGCAGTTCTTC. The encoded protein is CASSPSLAGGIVDEQFF.

The chain employs TRBV19 and TRBJ2-2; 8 nucleotides align to TRBD2. This CDR3 spans 17 amino acids. Germline lookup yields CDR1 LNHDA and CDR2 SQIVND (reference sequence). V trimming: 2 bases; J trimming: 3 bases; junction bases outside the gene matches: 8. The CDR3 DNA reads TGTGCCAGTAGTATACGGCTAGCGGGTCAGGACACCGGGGAGCTGTTTTTT. This codes for CASSIRLAGQDTGELFF.

This chain uses TRBV6-4 with TRBJ2-1; 13 bases are shared with TRBD2. There are 14 residues in the CDR3. V lost 6 bases and J lost 6; bases outside the gene matches: 2. Germline-derived CDR1 and CDR2 are MRHNA and SNTAGT. Here the CDR3 reads CASSRTSGGNEQFF. As DNA, the CDR3 is TGTGCCAGCAGCCGGACTAGCGGGGGCAATGAGCAGTTCTTC.

The chain has TRBV27 and TRBJ2-2; D not resolved. Germline assignment: CDR1 MNHEY and CDR2 SMNVEV (reference sequence). The V and J ends lost 10 bases and 6 bases respectively, with 12 bases between them. The CDR3 spans 12 residues. The chain's CDR3 is CATSLLSGELFF. DNA for the CDR3: TGTGCCACCTCTCTACTTTCCGGGGAGCTGTTTTTT.

This chain connects TRBV28 to TRBJ1-1; perhaps TRBD1 as D (5 bases). V lost 7 bases to trimming and J lost 8 bases, with 17 bases between them. CDR1 is MDHEN, CDR2 SYDVKM, per germline. The CDR3 runs to 13 residues. The CDR3 DNA follows: TGTGCCAGCACCCGACCATTTTCAGGGGAAGCTTTCTTT. Translation gives CASTRPFSGEAFF.

As DNA, the CDR3 is TGTGCCAGCATGTCCGGGATCAGGTCCCTCGCAACTAATGAAAAACTGTTTTTT. This sequence encodes CASMSGIRSLATNEKLFF. V is TRBV28 and J is TRBJ1-4; D gene uncertain. Germline V gene data show CDR1 as MDHEN and CDR2 as SYDVKM. The CDR3 runs 18 residues. V gave up 7 bases and J gave up 0 bases, with 21 bases separating them.

Notes on this clone: An end of the junction does not agree with germline; a read error may underlie this. The rearrangement joins TRBV5-1 to TRBJ1-6; possible D gene TRBD1, 6 bases. The CDR3 runs 17 residues. Germline loops: CDR1 SGHRS, CDR2 YFSETQ. The CDR3 DNA sequence: TGCGCCAGCAGTTTGGACGTTTACAGGGCTTCAGAATCACCCCTCCACTTT. Its translation: CASSLDVYRASESPLHF.